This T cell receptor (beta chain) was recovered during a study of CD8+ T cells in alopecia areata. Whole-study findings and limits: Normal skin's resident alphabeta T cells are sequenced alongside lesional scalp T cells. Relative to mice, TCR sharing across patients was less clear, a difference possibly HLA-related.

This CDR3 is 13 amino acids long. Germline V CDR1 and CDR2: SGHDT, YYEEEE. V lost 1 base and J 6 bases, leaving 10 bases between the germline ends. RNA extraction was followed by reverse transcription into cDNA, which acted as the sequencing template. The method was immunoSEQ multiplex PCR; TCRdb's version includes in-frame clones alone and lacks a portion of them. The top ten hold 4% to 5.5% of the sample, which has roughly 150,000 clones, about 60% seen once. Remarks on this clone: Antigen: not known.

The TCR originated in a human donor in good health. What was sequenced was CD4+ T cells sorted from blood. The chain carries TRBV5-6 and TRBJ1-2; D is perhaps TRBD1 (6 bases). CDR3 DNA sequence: TGTGCCAGCAGCTTGAGGTCAGGGGATGGCTACACCTTC. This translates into CASSLRSGDGYTF.